The 3 T cell receptor beta chains listed next were all sequenced from one sample in a study of T cells in Graves' hyperthyroidism and ophthalmopathy. Amplification of TCR beta CDR3 regions used RNA as the template. TCR CDR3 underwent first-round RT-PCR with the HTBI primer set. TCRdb re-analysed the multiplex PCR reads in MiXCR, keeping a single row per CDR3 protein. Here the sample spans about 740,000 distinct CDR3 sequences, around 15% being singletons. Sequencing was carried out using blood. These TCRs come from a woman aged 18-30 years with Graves' hyperthyroidism.

This clonotype was recorded many times. CDR3 coding DNA: TGCAGTGCTAGTGCCGGGACAGGTGTAGGCTACACCTTC. This encodes CSASAGTGVGYTF. The chain links TRBV20-1 to TRBJ1-2; 8 bases match TRBD1. CDR1 and CDR2 (germline): DFQATT, SNEGSKA (reference sequence). CDR3 size: 13 residues. V was pared by 3 bases and J by 8 bases, with 8 bases of the junction left unmatched.

This clonotype was observed a handful of times. The rearrangement links TRBV29-1 to TRBJ2-7, with D tentatively TRBD1 or TRBD2 (6 bases each). V gave up 3 bases and J gave up 4 bases, with 10 bases separating them. There are 12 residues in the CDR3. Germline values: CDR1 SQVTM, CDR2 ANQGSEA. Here the CDR3 reads CSVDGGQYEQYF. CDR3 nucleotides: TGCAGCGTTGACGGGGGCCAATACGAGCAGTACTTC.

This clonotype was observed many times. The chain employs TRBV20-1 and TRBJ1-2, with D possibly being TRBD1 (5 bases). Germline V gene sequence: CDR1 DFQATT, CDR2 SNEGSKA (reference sequence). The CDR3 runs to 11 residues. The chain's CDR3 is CSAGRNYGYTF. The DNA for the CDR3 is TGCAGCGCAGGGCGAAACTATGGCTACACCTTC.